The clone carrying this TCR beta chain has just a few counts. Antigen specificity is unknown. The entry originates in a study of tumor-infiltrating lymphocytes in localized non-small cell lung cancer. Study-level results: Technical variation could not be separated from intratumor heterogeneity here.

V lost 3 bases and J 8 bases, leaving 9 bases between the germline ends. This CDR3 spans 12 amino acids. CDR1 and CDR2 (germline): SGHVS, FNYEAQ. Clones were sequenced by immunoSEQ multiplex PCR, and TCRdb holds only the in-frame ones, with some missing. The repertoire holds tens of thousands of clones, with approximately 64% as singletons. The gene calls are TRBV7-6 and TRBJ2-3; D unresolved. This sequence originates from a human donor with non-small cell lung cancer. Sequencing was done on a sample of lung tumor tissue. CDR3 in amino acids: CASSFERATQYF. In nucleotides, the CDR3 is TGTGCCAGCAGCTTTGAGCGCGCTACGCAGTATTTT.